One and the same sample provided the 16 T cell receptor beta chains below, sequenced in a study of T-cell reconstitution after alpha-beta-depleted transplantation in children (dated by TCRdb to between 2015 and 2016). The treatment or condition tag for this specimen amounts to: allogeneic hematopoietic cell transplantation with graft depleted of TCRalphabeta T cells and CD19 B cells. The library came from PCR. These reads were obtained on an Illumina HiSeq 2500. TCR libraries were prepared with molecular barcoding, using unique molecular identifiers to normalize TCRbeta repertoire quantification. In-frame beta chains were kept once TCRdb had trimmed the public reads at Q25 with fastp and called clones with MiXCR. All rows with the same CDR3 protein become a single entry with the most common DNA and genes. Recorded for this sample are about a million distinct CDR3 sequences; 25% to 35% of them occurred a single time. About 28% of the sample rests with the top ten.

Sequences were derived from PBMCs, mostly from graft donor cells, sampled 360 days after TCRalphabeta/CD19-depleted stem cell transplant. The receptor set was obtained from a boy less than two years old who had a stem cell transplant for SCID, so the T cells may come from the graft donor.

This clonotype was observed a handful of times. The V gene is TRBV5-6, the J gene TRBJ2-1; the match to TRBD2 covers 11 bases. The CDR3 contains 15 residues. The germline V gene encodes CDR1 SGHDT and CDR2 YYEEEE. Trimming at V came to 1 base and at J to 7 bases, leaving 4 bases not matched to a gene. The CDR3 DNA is TGTGCCAGCAGCTTGTCCCCTAGCGGGGGGAATGAGCAGTTCTTC. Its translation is CASSLSPSGGNEQFF.

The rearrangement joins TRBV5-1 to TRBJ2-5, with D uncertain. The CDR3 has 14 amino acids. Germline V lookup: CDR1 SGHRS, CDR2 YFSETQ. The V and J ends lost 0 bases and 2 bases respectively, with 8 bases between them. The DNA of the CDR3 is TGCGCCAGCAGCTTGGCACACTTACAAGAGACCCAGTACTTC. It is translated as CASSLAHLQETQYF.

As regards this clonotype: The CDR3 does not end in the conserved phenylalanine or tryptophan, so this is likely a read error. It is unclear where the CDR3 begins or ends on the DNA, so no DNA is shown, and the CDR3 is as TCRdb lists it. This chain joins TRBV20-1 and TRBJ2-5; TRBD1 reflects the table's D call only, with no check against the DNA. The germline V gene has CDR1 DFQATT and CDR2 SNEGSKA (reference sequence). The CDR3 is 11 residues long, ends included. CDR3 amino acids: CSAHGVGTPGL.

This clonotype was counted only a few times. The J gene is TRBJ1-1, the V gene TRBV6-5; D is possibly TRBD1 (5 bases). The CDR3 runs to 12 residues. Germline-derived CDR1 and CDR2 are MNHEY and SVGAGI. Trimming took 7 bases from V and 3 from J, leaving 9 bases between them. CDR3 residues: CASMSGDTEAFF. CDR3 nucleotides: TGTGCCAGCATGTCGGGGGACACTGAAGCTTTCTTT.

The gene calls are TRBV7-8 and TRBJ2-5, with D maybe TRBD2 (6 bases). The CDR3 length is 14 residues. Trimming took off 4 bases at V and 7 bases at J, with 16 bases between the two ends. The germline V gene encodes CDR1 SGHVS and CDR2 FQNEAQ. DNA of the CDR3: TGTGCCAGCAGCTCGCGAAGCGGGCGTTCGACCCAGTACTTC. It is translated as CASSSRSGRSTQYF.

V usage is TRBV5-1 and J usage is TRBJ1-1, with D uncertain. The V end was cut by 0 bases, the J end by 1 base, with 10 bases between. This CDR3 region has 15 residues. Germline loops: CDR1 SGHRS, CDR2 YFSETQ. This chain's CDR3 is CASSLGSDPNTEAFF. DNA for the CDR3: TGCGCCAGCAGCTTGGGGTCCGATCCGAACACTGAAGCTTTCTTT.

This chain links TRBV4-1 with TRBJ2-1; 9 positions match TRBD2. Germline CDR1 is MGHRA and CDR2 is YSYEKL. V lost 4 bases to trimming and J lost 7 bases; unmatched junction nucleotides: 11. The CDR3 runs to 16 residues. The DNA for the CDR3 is TGCGCCAGCAGCCTTCTCCTAGCGGGGCCGAGGAATGAGCAGTTCTTC. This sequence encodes CASSLLLAGPRNEQFF.

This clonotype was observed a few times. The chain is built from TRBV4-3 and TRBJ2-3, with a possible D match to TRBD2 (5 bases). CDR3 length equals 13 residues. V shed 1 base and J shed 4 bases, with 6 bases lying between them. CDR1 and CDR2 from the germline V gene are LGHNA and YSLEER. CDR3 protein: CASSQGEPDTQYF. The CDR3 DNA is TGCGCCAGCAGCCAAGGGGAGCCAGATACGCAGTATTTT.

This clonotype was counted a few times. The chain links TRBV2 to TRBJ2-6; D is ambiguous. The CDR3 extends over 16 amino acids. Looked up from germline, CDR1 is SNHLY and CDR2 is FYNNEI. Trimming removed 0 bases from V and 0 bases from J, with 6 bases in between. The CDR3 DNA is TGTGCCAGCAGTGAAGCGCGCATCTCTGGGGCCAACGTCCTGACTTTC. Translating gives CASSEARISGANVLTF.

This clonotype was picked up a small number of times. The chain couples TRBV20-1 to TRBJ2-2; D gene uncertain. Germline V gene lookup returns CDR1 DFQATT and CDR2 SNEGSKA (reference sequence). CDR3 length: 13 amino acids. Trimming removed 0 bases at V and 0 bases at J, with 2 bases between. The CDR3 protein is CSARDPNTGELFF. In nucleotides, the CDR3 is TGCAGTGCTAGAGATCCGAACACCGGGGAGCTGTTTTTT.

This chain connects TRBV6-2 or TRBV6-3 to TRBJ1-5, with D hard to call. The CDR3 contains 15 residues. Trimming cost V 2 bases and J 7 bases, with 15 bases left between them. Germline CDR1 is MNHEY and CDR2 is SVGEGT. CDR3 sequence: CASSYPDYNGQPQHF. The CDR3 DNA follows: TGTGCCAGCAGTTACCCCGACTATAACGGGCAGCCCCAGCATTTT.

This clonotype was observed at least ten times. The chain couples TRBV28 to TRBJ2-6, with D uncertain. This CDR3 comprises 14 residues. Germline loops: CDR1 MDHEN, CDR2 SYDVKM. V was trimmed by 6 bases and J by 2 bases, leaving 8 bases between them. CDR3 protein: CASSHQPGANVLTF. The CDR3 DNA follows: TGTGCCAGCAGCCATCAGCCTGGGGCCAACGTCCTGACTTTC.

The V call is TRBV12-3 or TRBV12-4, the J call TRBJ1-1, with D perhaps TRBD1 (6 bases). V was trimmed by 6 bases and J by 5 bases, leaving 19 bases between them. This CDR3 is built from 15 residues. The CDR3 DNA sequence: TGTGCCAGCAGCCCCTTCGGTGGGGGGCAGACTGAAGCTTTCTTT. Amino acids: CASSPFGGGQTEAFF.

CDR3 residues: CASSLRREPLKYGYTF. In DNA form, the CDR3 reads TGTGCCAGCAGCTTAAGAAGGGAACCTCTAAAATATGGCTACACCTTC. The chain couples TRBV7-2 to TRBJ1-2; no clear D gene. This CDR3 contains 16 residues. Trimming cost V 2 bases and J 5 bases, with 18 bases left between them. Germline V lookup: CDR1 SGHTA, CDR2 FQGNSA.

The CDR3 region is CASSTTPGSSRGYYGYTF. CDR3 DNA: TGTGCCAGCAGTACCACTCCGGGCAGTTCACGTGGGTACTATGGCTACACCTTC. The rearrangement joins TRBV27 to TRBJ1-2; D is unresolved. The CDR3 sequence is 18 residues long. V was clipped by 5 bases and J by 3 bases, with 25 bases between them. Germline assignment: CDR1 MNHEY and CDR2 SMNVEV (reference sequence).

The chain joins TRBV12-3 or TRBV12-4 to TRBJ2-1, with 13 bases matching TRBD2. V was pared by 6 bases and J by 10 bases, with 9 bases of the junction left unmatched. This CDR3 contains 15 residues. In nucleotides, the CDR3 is TGTGCCAGCAGCCCCGAAAGGACTAGCGGGGGAGAGCAGTTCTTC. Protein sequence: CASSPERTSGGEQFF.